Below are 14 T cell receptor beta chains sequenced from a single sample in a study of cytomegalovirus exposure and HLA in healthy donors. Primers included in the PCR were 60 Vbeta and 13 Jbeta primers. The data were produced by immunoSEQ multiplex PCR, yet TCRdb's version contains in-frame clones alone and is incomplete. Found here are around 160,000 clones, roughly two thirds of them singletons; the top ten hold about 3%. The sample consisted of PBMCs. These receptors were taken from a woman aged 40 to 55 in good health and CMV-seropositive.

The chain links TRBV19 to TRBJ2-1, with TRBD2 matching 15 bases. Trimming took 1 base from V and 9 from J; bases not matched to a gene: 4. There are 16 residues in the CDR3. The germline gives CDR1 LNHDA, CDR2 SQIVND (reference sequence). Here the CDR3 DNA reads TGTGCCAGTAGTATAGCTGGACTAGCGGGAGGGGCTGAGCAGTTCTTC. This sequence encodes CASSIAGLAGGAEQFF.

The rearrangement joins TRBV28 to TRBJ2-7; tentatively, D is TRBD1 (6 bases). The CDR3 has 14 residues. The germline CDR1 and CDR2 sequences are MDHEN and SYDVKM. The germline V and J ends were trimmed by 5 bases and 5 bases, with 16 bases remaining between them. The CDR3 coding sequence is TGTGCCAGCAGTCCCGGGACATCCTCTCACGAGCAGTACTTC. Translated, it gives CASSPGTSSHEQYF.

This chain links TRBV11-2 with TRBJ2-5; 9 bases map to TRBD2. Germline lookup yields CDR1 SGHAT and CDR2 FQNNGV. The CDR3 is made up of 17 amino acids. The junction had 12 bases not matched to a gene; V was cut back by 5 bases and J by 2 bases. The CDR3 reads CASSRGVLAGTQETQYF. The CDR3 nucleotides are TGTGCCAGCAGCCGAGGGGTTCTAGCGGGAACACAAGAGACCCAGTACTTC.

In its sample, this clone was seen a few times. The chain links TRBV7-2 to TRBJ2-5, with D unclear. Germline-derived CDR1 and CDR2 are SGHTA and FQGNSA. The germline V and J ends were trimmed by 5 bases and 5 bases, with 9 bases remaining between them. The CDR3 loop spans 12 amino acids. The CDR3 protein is CASSPPRETQYF. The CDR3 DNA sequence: TGTGCCAGCAGCCCCCCCCGGGAGACCCAGTACTTC.

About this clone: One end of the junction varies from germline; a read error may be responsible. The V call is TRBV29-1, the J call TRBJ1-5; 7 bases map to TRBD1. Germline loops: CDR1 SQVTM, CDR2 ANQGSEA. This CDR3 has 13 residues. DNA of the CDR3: TGCAGCGTTCGACAGGGCGCCAATCAGCCCCAGAATTTT. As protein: CSVRQGANQPQNF.

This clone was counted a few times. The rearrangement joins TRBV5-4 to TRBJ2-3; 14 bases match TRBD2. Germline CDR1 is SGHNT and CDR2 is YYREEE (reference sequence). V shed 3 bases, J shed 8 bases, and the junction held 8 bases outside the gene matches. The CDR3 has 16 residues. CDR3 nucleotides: TGTGCCAGCAGCTCCCGACTAGCGGGGGGGCCTACTACGCAGTATTTT. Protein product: CASSSRLAGGPTTQYF.

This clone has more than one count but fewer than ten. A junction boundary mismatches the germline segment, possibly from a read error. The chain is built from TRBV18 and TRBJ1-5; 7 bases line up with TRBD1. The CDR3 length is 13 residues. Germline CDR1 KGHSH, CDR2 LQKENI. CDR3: CASSPQGDQPQNF. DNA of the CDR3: TGTGCCAGCTCACCCCAGGGGGATCAGCCCCAGAATTTT.

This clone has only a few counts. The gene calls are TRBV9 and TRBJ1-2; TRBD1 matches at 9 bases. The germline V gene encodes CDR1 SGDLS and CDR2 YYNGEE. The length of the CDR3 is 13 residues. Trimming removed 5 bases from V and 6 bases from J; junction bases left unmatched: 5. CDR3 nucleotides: TGTGCCAGCAGTCCCGGGACAGGGAATGGCTACACCTTC. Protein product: CASSPGTGNGYTF.

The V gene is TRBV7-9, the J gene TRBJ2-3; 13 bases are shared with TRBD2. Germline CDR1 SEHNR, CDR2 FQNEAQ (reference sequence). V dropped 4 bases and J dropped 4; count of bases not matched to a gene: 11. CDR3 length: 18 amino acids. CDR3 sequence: CASSSYPGLAGVSDTQYF. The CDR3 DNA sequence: TGTGCCAGCAGCTCCTATCCCGGACTAGCGGGAGTCTCAGATACGCAGTATTTT. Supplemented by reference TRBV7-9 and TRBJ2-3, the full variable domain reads DTGVSQNPRHKITKRGQNVTFRCDPISEHNRLYWYRQTLGQGPEFLTYFQNEAQLEKSRLLSDRFSAERPKGSFSTLEIQRTEQGDSAMYLCASSSYPGLAGVSDTQYFGPGTRLTVL.

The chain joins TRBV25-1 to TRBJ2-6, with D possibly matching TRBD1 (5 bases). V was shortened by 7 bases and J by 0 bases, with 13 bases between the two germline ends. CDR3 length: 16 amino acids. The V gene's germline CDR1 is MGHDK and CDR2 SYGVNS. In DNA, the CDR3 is TGTGCCAGCATCCAAGGGGTGCCCTCTGGGGCCAACGTCCTGACTTTC. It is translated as CASIQGVPSGANVLTF. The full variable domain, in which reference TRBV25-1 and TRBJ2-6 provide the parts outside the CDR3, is EADIYQTPRYLVIGTGKKITLECSQTMGHDKMYWYQQDPGMELHLIHYSYGVNSTEKGDLSSESTVSRIRTEHFPLTLESARPSHTSQYLCASIQGVPSGANVLTFGAGSRLTVL.

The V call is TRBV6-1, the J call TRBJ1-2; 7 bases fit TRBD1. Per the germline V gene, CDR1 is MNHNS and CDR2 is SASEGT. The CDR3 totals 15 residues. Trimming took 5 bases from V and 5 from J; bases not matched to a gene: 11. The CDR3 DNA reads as TGTGCCAGCAGTCCTCGGACAGGACTTCATTATGGCTACACCTTC. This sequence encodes CASSPRTGLHYGYTF.

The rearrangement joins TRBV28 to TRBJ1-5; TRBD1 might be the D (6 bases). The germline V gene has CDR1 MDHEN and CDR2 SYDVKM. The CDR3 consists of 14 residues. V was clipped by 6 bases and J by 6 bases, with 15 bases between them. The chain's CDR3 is CASREGGAGQPQHF. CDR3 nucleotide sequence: TGTGCCAGCAGGGAAGGGGGGGCGGGTCAGCCCCAGCATTTT. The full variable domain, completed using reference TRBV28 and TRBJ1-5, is DVKVTQSSRYLVKRTGEKVFLECVQDMDHENMFWYRQDPGLGLRLIYFSYDVKMKEKGDIPEGYSVSREKKERFSLILESASTNQTSMYLCASREGGAGQPQHFGDGTRLSIL.

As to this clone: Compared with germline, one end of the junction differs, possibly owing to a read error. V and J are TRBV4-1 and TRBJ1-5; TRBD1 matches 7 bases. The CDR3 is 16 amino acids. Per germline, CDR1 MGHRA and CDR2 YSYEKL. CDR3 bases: TGCGCCAGCAGCCTAGAGACAGGGAAGGTAGACCAGCCCCAGAATTTT. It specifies CASSLETGKVDQPQNF.

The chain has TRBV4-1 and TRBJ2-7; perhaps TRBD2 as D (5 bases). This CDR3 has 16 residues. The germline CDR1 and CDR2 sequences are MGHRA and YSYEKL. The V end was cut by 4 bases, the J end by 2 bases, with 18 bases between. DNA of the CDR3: TGCGCCAGCAGCCCCTCGAACGAGCGGCCCGCCTACGAGCAGTACTTC. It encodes CASSPSNERPAYEQYF.